The clone carrying this T cell receptor beta chain was detected only a few times. This sample stems from a study of shared clonotypes between healthy human individuals. V was cut by 4 bases and J by 3 bases, with 10 bases left in between. The CDR3 totals 13 residues. In germline, CDR1 is MDHEN, CDR2 SYDVKM. At a deep level, the assay was run. Authors' data handling: Because ImmunoSEQ provided only junction sequences with no quality scores, the filtering differed. Method: immunoSEQ multiplex PCR; TCRdb's copy keeps in-frame clones and lacks some. The D gene and trimming were derived from the DNA, and the V and J assignments and clone size from that table. Of around 500,000 clones in the sample, 76% were seen once.

The origin of this receptor is a woman in her thirties or forties in good health. Some clones in this sample may be carry-over from other donors' samples. This chain joins TRBV28 and TRBJ2-7; weak D call: TRBD1 (5 bases). Input material: PBMCs. The DNA for the CDR3 is TGTGCCAGCAGTTCAATTGACAGCTACGAGCAGTACTTC. Translating gives CASSSIDSYEQYF. The full variable domain, its missing parts supplied by reference TRBV28 and TRBJ2-7, is DVKVTQSSRYLVKRTGEKVFLECVQDMDHENMFWYRQDPGLGLRLIYFSYDVKMKEKGDIPEGYSVSREKKERFSLILESASTNQTSMYLCASSSIDSYEQYFGPGTRLTVT.